This TCR beta chain was sequenced in a study of beta chain features in type 1 diabetes. Regarding the study as a whole: More deletions and fewer insertions at VDJ junctions were found in patients with type 1 diabetes. Moderately but significantly shorter TCRB CDR3s were found in Type 1 diabetes patients in all four CD4+ subsets.

CDR3 length: 11 amino acids. The germline V gene has CDR1 SGHTA and CDR2 FQGTGA. V was trimmed by 3 bases and J by 3 bases, leaving 1 base between them. About this clone itself: Its antigen remains unknown.

The single heparinised draw taken from each donor contained approximately 100 mL of blood on average. cDNA synthesis used the whole RNA isolate, giving expressed TCRB sequences. Clones were read by immunoSEQ multiplex PCR, and TCRdb kept only the in-frame ones, dropping some. The repertoire includes 140,000 to 150,000 clones, about 13% of them detected once, and less than 1.5% sits in the top ten. This rearrangement joins TRBV7-3 to TRBJ2-3; no clear D. The sample taken for sequencing was central memory CD4+ T cells from blood. The sequence derives from a man between 18 and 29 years old with type 1 diabetes. The CDR3 reads CASSLTDTQYF. DNA of the CDR3: TGTGCCAGCAGCTTGACAGATACGCAGTATTTT.